These 27 T cell receptor beta chains were sequenced from one sample in a study of cytomegalovirus exposure and HLA in healthy donors. PCR involved 60 Vbeta and 13 Jbeta primers. TCRdb's table, derived via immunoSEQ multiplex PCR, lists solely in-frame clones and lacks some. In the table there are about 110,000 clones, roughly two thirds of which are singletons. Sequenced input: PBMCs. These receptors were collected from a man in his forties in good health and CMV-seronegative.

This clone has a single count. The junction and the germline gene differ at one end; a read error may be behind it. The rearrangement joins TRBV7-7 to TRBJ2-2; 7 nucleotides match TRBD1. CDR1 is SSHAT, CDR2 FNYEAQ, per germline (reference sequence). This CDR3 is built from 16 residues. CDR3 nucleotides: TGTGCTAGCAGCTCGGGACAGCAGCCTGCCACCGGGGAGCTGTTTTTT. It specifies CASSSGQQPATGELFF.

This clone was counted a few times. The rearrangement uses TRBV5-4 and TRBJ1-2; no definite D call. CDR3 length equals 13 residues. Trimming took 4 bases from V and 5 from J, leaving 12 bases between them. Per the germline V gene, CDR1 is SGHNT and CDR2 is YYREEE (reference sequence). The CDR3 is CASSRDKEYGYTF. The CDR3 region has the DNA TGTGCCAGCAGCCGCGACAAGGAATATGGCTACACCTTC.

V gene TRBV28 combines with J gene TRBJ2-7; D call uncertain. The CDR3 runs 12 residues. The V gene's germline CDR1 is MDHEN and CDR2 SYDVKM. V lost 1 base and J 4 bases, leaving 5 bases between the germline ends. CDR3 region: CASSLLRYEQYF. As DNA, the CDR3 is TGTGCCAGCAGTTTATTACGGTACGAGCAGTACTTC.

This CDR3 is CASSSEQGRSNQPQHF. DNA for the CDR3: TGTGCCAGCAGCTCGGAACAGGGCCGTAGCAATCAGCCCCAGCATTTT. V is TRBV5-5 and J is TRBJ1-5; D may be TRBD1 (6 bases). The CDR3 is 16 amino acids. V lost 3 bases and J lost 0, with 13 bases in between. Germline V CDR1 and CDR2: SGHKS, YYEKEE (reference sequence).

The chain uses TRBV2 and TRBJ1-5; a possible D gene is TRBD1 (6 bases). Germline V gives CDR1 SNHLY, CDR2 FYNNEI. The CDR3 is 15 residues long. V was pared by 6 bases and J by 2 bases, with 14 bases between. The CDR3 spells CASSWNRQGNQPQHF. As DNA, the CDR3 is TGTGCCAGCAGCTGGAACCGACAGGGCAATCAGCCCCAGCATTTT.

This clone was counted a few times. This chain connects TRBV9 to TRBJ1-1; tentative D call: TRBD1 (6 bases). The CDR3 is 16 amino acids. Germline loops: CDR1 SGDLS, CDR2 YYNGEE. Trimming pared 3 bases from V and 1 base from J, leaving 16 bases between. CDR3 DNA: TGTGCCAGCAGCGGACCGGGGGGGCGGGGGAACACTGAAGCTTTCTTT. Translated, it gives CASSGPGGRGNTEAFF.

The chain combines TRBV7-8 with TRBJ2-7; 7 nucleotides match TRBD2. This CDR3 is built from 15 residues. The J segment lost 3 bases and the V segment lost 4 bases, leaving 9 bases of the junction unmatched. Germline CDR1 is SGHVS and CDR2 is FQNEAQ. The CDR3: CASSSLAERGYEQYF. The CDR3 DNA is TGTGCCAGCAGCTCTCTAGCGGAGAGAGGCTACGAGCAGTACTTC.

The rearrangement joins TRBV9 to TRBJ2-3; the match to TRBD2 covers 13 bases. The germline V gene encodes CDR1 SGDLS and CDR2 YYNGEE. V gave up 4 bases and J gave up 1 base; unmatched junction bases: 3. There are 16 residues in the CDR3. The CDR3 here is CASSPGTSGGTDTQYF. The CDR3 bases are TGTGCCAGCAGCCCGGGGACTAGCGGGGGCACAGATACGCAGTATTTT.

The chain has TRBV5-1 and TRBJ2-3, with 10 positions matching TRBD2. The CDR3 runs to 16 residues. From germline, CDR1 is SGHRS and CDR2 YFSETQ. With V trimmed by 4 bases and J by 2 bases, 7 bases remained unmatched. The CDR3 region has the DNA TGCGCCAGCAGCCCGACTAGCGGGCCCTTCACAGATACGCAGTATTTT. Protein product: CASSPTSGPFTDTQYF. The full variable domain, in which reference TRBV5-1 and TRBJ2-3 provide the parts outside the CDR3, is KAGVTQTPRYLIKTRGQQVTLSCSPISGHRSVSWYQQTPGQGLQFLFEYFSETQRNKGNFPGRFSGRQFSNSRSEMNVSTLELGDSALYLCASSPTSGPFTDTQYFGPGTRLTVL.

This rearrangement joins TRBV29-1 to TRBJ1-6, with TRBD1 identical over 11 bases. The CDR3 is 14 residues long. V trimming: 5 bases; J trimming: 7 bases; junction bases outside the gene matches: 4. Looked up from germline, CDR1 is SQVTM and CDR2 is ANQGSEA. The CDR3 spells CSVRDRGLNSPLHF. CDR3 coding DNA: TGCAGCGTTAGGGACAGGGGGTTAAATTCACCCCTCCACTTT.

The CDR3 nucleotides are TGCGCCAGCAGCCAAGTAGGAGATGAGCAGTTCTTC. Amino acid sequence: CASSQVGDEQFF. The V and J genes are TRBV4-3 and TRBJ2-1; D is undetermined. The germline V and J ends were trimmed by 1 base and 8 bases, with 6 bases remaining between them. CDR3 length equals 12 residues. Germline V gene lookup returns CDR1 LGHNA and CDR2 YSLEER.

The rearrangement uses TRBV19 and TRBJ1-2; 8 bases agree with TRBD1. CDR1 is LNHDA, CDR2 SQIVND, per germline (reference sequence). V lost 5 bases, J lost 7 bases, and 12 bases stayed unmatched. The length of the CDR3 is 15 residues. CDR3 loop: CASSFPRDRTGGYTF. The CDR3 nucleotides are TGTGCCAGTAGTTTCCCCCGGGACAGGACGGGTGGCTACACCTTC.

The V call is TRBV4-3, the J call TRBJ2-1, with 10 bases matching TRBD2. The CDR3 runs 17 residues. Germline lookup yields CDR1 LGHNA and CDR2 YSLEER. Unmatched junction bases numbered 8, after V lost 0 bases and J lost 6 bases. The chain's CDR3 is CASSQESQRGGGNEQFF. DNA of the CDR3: TGCGCCAGCAGCCAAGAAAGTCAGCGGGGGGGCGGCAATGAGCAGTTCTTC.

This clone turned up a few times. The chain combines TRBV11-1 with TRBJ1-1; 10 bases align to TRBD1. The CDR3 is made up of 13 amino acids. Germline CDR1 reads SGHAT; CDR2 reads FQDESV (reference sequence). V lost 5 bases and J lost 11; bases outside the gene matches: 8. CDR3 bases: TGTGCCAGCAGCCCGGGACAGGGGTGTGGCGCTTTCTTT. This translates into CASSPGQGCGAFF. The variable domain in full, with the rest retrieved from reference TRBV11-1 and TRBJ1-1, is EAEVAQSPRYKITEKSQAVAFWCDPISGHATLYWYRQILGQGPELLVQFQDESVVDDSQLPKDRFSAERLKGVDSTLKIQPAELGDSAMYLCASSPGQGCGAFFGQGTRLTVV.

The chain recombines TRBV7-8 with TRBJ2-4; D is perhaps TRBD1 (5 bases). V shed 2 bases and J shed 8 bases, with 13 bases lying between them. The CDR3 spans 14 residues. The germline gives CDR1 SGHVS, CDR2 FQNEAQ. The CDR3 protein is CASSLLRRGDIQYF. CDR3 DNA sequence: TGTGCCAGCAGCTTACTCCGAAGGGGTGACATTCAGTACTTC. Supplemented by reference TRBV7-8 and TRBJ2-4, the full variable domain reads GAGVSQSPRYKVAKRGQDVALRCDPISGHVSLFWYQQALGQGPEFLTYFQNEAQLDKSGLPSDRFFAERPEGSVSTLKIQRTQQEDSAVYLCASSLLRRGDIQYFGAGTRLSVL.

This sequence joins TRBV20-1 and TRBJ2-5, with a weak D call TRBD1 (5 bases). CDR3 length: 10 residues. Germline V gene data show CDR1 as DFQATT and CDR2 as SNEGSKA (reference sequence). The V gene lost 6 bases and the J gene lost 7 bases, with 9 bases spanning the gap. The CDR3 DNA reads as TGCAGTGCCGGACATCGGACCCAGTACTTC. Protein sequence: CSAGHRTQYF.

In this sample, this clone turned up a few times. The rearrangement joins TRBV7-3 to TRBJ2-2; 11 bases fit TRBD2. In germline, CDR1 is SGHTA, CDR2 FQGTGA. Losses at the gene ends were 2 bases for V and 4 bases for J; bases not matched to a gene: 3. The CDR3 sequence is 16 residues long. The chain's CDR3 is CASSLSSGGSTGELFF. The CDR3 region has the DNA TGTGCCAGCAGCTTATCTAGCGGGGGGTCCACCGGGGAGCTGTTTTTT.

V is TRBV5-4 and J is TRBJ2-2, with TRBD1 identical over 7 bases. Germline CDR1 and CDR2: SGHNT and YYREEE (reference sequence). V dropped 3 bases and J dropped 6; count of bases not matched to a gene: 5. This CDR3 region has 14 residues. The CDR3 bases are TGTGCCAGCAGCTCGAAGGGGGCCCCCGGGGAGCTGTTTTTT. This gives the protein CASSSKGAPGELFF.

The chain links TRBV6-6 to TRBJ1-4; tentative D call: TRBD1 (5 bases). The CDR3 has 14 residues. V lost 2 bases and J lost 7, with 11 bases in between. Germline V gives CDR1 MNHNY, CDR2 SVGAGI (reference sequence). The CDR3 sequence is CASSYLGGGEKLFF. Written as DNA, the CDR3 is TGTGCCAGCAGTTACCTGGGGGGTGGTGAAAAACTGTTTTTT.

The genes are TRBV28 and TRBJ1-6; weak D call: TRBD1 (6 bases). The germline CDR1 and CDR2 sequences are MDHEN and SYDVKM. This CDR3 is 13 amino acids long. V lost 7 bases to trimming and J lost 7 bases, with 11 bases between them. The CDR3: CASTIGGNSPLHF. The CDR3 coding sequence is TGTGCCAGCACCATAGGGGGAAATTCACCCCTCCACTTT.

The chain employs TRBV7-2 and TRBJ2-3; 8 bases line up with TRBD2. CDR3 size: 15 residues. The germline gives CDR1 SGHTA, CDR2 FQGNSA. Trimming at V came to 2 bases and at J to 6 bases, leaving 7 bases not matched to a gene. CDR3 nucleotide sequence: TGTGCCAGCAGCTTAAACCGGGGGGGCGGGGATACGCAGTATTTT. It specifies CASSLNRGGGDTQYF. Filled out from reference TRBV7-2 and TRBJ2-3, the complete variable domain reads GAGVSQSPSNKVTEKGKDVELRCDPISGHTALYWYRQSLGQGLEFLIYFQGNSAPDKSGLPSDRFSAERTGGSVSTLTIQRTQQEDSAVYLCASSLNRGGGDTQYFGPGTRLTVL.

The rearrangement joins TRBV5-1 to TRBJ1-2; 9 nucleotides agree with TRBD1. V gave up 0 bases and J gave up 6 bases; unmatched junction bases: 6. The V gene's germline CDR1 is SGHRS and CDR2 YFSETQ. The CDR3 sequence is 15 residues long. The CDR3 DNA reads TGCGCCAGCAGCTTGGACAGGGGGCTTGTGGATGGCTACACCTTC. This sequence encodes CASSLDRGLVDGYTF. The complete variable domain, with remaining parts taken from reference TRBV5-1 and TRBJ1-2, reads KAGVTQTPRYLIKTRGQQVTLSCSPISGHRSVSWYQQTPGQGLQFLFEYFSETQRNKGNFPGRFSGRQFSNSRSEMNVSTLELGDSALYLCASSLDRGLVDGYTFGSGTRLTVV.

A remark on this clone: A read error may account for a junction end that differs from germline. The rearrangement joins TRBV7-9 to TRBJ2-3, with 7 bases fitting TRBD1. CDR3 length: 18 amino acids. Germline V gene sequence: CDR1 SEHNR, CDR2 FQNEAQ (reference sequence). In DNA, the CDR3 is TGTTCCAGCAGCTCTGCCCCCTTTGGGACAGATATAACAGATACGCAGTATTTT. Its protein product is CSSSSAPFGTDITDTQYF.

The chain carries TRBV18 and TRBJ2-7, with TRBD1 matching over 9 bases. V lost 4 bases, J lost 2 bases, and 9 bases stayed unmatched. This CDR3 contains 16 residues. CDR1 and CDR2 from the germline V gene are KGHSH and LQKENI. CDR3 nucleotides: TGTGCCAGCTCACTAAGTACCGGGACAGGGCCCTACGAGCAGTACTTC. It encodes CASSLSTGTGPYEQYF.

The chain uses TRBV18 and TRBJ1-1, with a weak D call TRBD1 (6 bases). This CDR3 contains 15 residues. V was shortened by 2 bases and J by 4 bases, with 14 bases between the two germline ends. Germline V gene sequence: CDR1 KGHSH, CDR2 LQKENI. CDR3 DNA: TGTGCCAGCTCACCAGTGCAGGGGCTTAGCACTGAAGCTTTCTTT. Translating gives CASSPVQGLSTEAFF.

The CDR3, as DNA: TGTGCCAGCAGTGAGGAACAGGGGGGAGAAAAACTGTTTTTT. Translated: CASSEEQGGEKLFF. The genes are TRBV25-1 and TRBJ1-4; 8 bases map to TRBD1. V was pared by 3 bases and J by 8 bases, with 5 bases of the junction left unmatched. CDR3 length: 14 residues. From germline, CDR1 is MGHDK and CDR2 SYGVNS.

The chain joins TRBV11-2 to TRBJ2-5, with a weak D call TRBD2 (6 bases). V gave up 1 base and J gave up 9 bases, with 6 bases separating them. Germline V gives CDR1 SGHAT, CDR2 FQNNGV. The CDR3 length is 11 residues. CDR3 amino acids: CASSLGGAQYF. In nucleotides, the CDR3 is TGTGCCAGCAGCTTAGGGGGGGCCCAGTACTTC.